These 27 T cell receptor beta chains came from one sample sequenced in a study of shared clonotypes between healthy human individuals. Clones were read by immunoSEQ multiplex PCR, and TCRdb kept only the in-frame ones, dropping some. The sample includes millions of clones, 80% to 95% of them seen just once. What was sequenced was naive CD4+ T cells from PBMCs. Subset of the sample: CD45RA+ positively selected. Receptors were obtained from a man between 18 and 29 years old in good health. Some clones in this sample may be carry-over from other donors' samples.

The chain joins TRBV19 to TRBJ1-2; D call uncertain. The CDR3 has 14 residues. The V gene's germline CDR1 is LNHDA and CDR2 SQIVND (reference sequence). Trimming removed 3 bases at V and 4 bases at J, with 12 bases between. The CDR3 region is CASSIQAVFYGYTF. CDR3 sequence (DNA): TGTGCCAGTAGTATCCAGGCGGTGTTCTATGGCTACACCTTC.

This sequence joins TRBV5-1 and TRBJ2-1; D possibly corresponds to TRBD1 (6 bases). The CDR3 contains 14 residues. With 4 bases removed from V and 7 bases from J, the gap between germline ends came to 15 bases. From germline, CDR1 is SGHRS and CDR2 YFSETQ. The DNA of the CDR3 is TGCGCCAGCAGCCCAGGGGAATTCCTGAATGAGCAGTTCTTC. It yields the protein CASSPGEFLNEQFF.

The chain employs TRBV11-2 and TRBJ2-7; D gene uncertain. Deletions cut 2 bases from V and 1 base from J, with 9 bases between. Germline V gene lookup returns CDR1 SGHAT and CDR2 FQNNGV. The CDR3 has 14 amino acids. Here the CDR3 DNA reads TGTGCCAGCAGCTTATCTGCGCCTTCCTACGAGCAGTACTTC. It encodes CASSLSAPSYEQYF.

The J gene is TRBJ1-3, the V gene TRBV15; no firm D call. Per germline, CDR1 LNHNV and CDR2 YYDKDF (reference sequence). V gave up 9 bases and J gave up 0 bases, with 12 bases separating them. The CDR3 has 14 residues. CDR3 region: CATGPGHSGNTIYF. CDR3 DNA sequence: TGTGCCACAGGCCCGGGCCACTCTGGAAACACCATATATTTT.

CDR3 DNA sequence: TGCGCCAGCAGCTTGGGACAGGGGCTTGGCTACACCTTC. This codes for CASSLGQGLGYTF. V gene TRBV5-1 combines with J gene TRBJ1-2, with 8 bases identical to TRBD1. The CDR3 has 13 amino acids. V lost 0 bases and J lost 7; bases outside the gene matches: 2. Germline CDR1 and CDR2: SGHRS and YFSETQ. The full variable domain, its missing parts supplied by reference TRBV5-1 and TRBJ1-2, is KAGVTQTPRYLIKTRGQQVTLSCSPISGHRSVSWYQQTPGQGLQFLFEYFSETQRNKGNFPGRFSGRQFSNSRSEMNVSTLELGDSALYLCASSLGQGLGYTFGSGTRLTVV.

This clone was counted a single time. V is TRBV5-4 and J is TRBJ2-5; no firm D call. Trimming cost V 4 bases and J 1 base, with 11 bases left between them. There are 14 residues in the CDR3. Germline V gene sequence: CDR1 SGHNT, CDR2 YYREEE (reference sequence). This CDR3 reads CASSGKSFQETQYF. The CDR3 region has the DNA TGTGCCAGCAGCGGGAAGTCGTTCCAAGAGACCCAGTACTTC.

The V call is TRBV28, the J call TRBJ1-2; the match to TRBD1 covers 10 bases. The CDR3 has 16 amino acids. V was clipped by 4 bases and J by 1 base; unmatched bases: 6. Per the germline V gene, CDR1 is MDHEN and CDR2 is SYDVKM. This CDR3 is CASSSPGTGVNYGYTF. Here the CDR3 DNA reads TGTGCCAGCAGTTCGCCCGGGACAGGGGTTAACTATGGCTACACCTTC.

V gene TRBV6-5 combines with J gene TRBJ2-1; maybe TRBD1 (5 bases). The CDR3 covers 15 residues. V was shortened by 6 bases and J by 7 bases, with 19 bases between the two germline ends. In germline, CDR1 is MNHEY, CDR2 SVGAGI. The CDR3 nucleotides are TGTGCCAGCAGCCCCGCAGGGTCTTCTAGGAATGAGCAGTTCTTC. It encodes CASSPAGSSRNEQFF.

V usage is TRBV19 and J usage is TRBJ1-1; 9 positions match TRBD1. CDR3 size: 17 residues. Per the germline V gene, CDR1 is LNHDA and CDR2 is SQIVND (reference sequence). J was trimmed by 3 bases and V by 4 bases; bases with no gene match: 12. CDR3 loop: CASSTLPGQGWDTEAFF. The CDR3 nucleotides are TGTGCCAGTAGTACCCTCCCGGGACAGGGTTGGGACACTGAAGCTTTCTTT.

The gene calls are TRBV5-4 and TRBJ2-1, with TRBD2 identical over 7 bases. The germline V gene has CDR1 SGHNT and CDR2 YYREEE (reference sequence). The CDR3 runs 15 residues. The V segment lost 4 bases and the J segment 0 bases; nucleotides outside the gene matches: 4. CDR3 in DNA: TGTGCCAGCAGCCCCACTAGCGCCTCCTACAATGAGCAGTTCTTC. It is translated as CASSPTSASYNEQFF.

V and J are TRBV6-5 and TRBJ2-5; 12 bases align to TRBD2. V was clipped by 2 bases and J by 5 bases; unmatched bases: 3. Germline V gene lookup returns CDR1 MNHEY and CDR2 SVGAGI. The CDR3 has 15 amino acids. DNA of the CDR3: TGTGCCAGCAGTTACCGCACTAGCGGGAGGGAGACCCAGTACTTC. This sequence encodes CASSYRTSGRETQYF.

J is TRBJ1-3 and V is TRBV9, with unresolved D. V was cut by 3 bases and J by 2 bases, with 12 bases left in between. The germline V gene encodes CDR1 SGDLS and CDR2 YYNGEE. The CDR3 length is 15 residues. CDR3 amino acids: CASSARLGAGNTIYF. The CDR3 nucleotides read TGTGCCAGCAGCGCCCGCTTGGGCGCTGGAAACACCATATATTTT.

The gene calls are TRBV10-3 and TRBJ2-7, with D perhaps matching TRBD2 (6 bases). V was clipped by 4 bases and J by 2 bases, with 15 bases between them. Germline CDR1 is ENHRY and CDR2 is SYGVKD. The CDR3 covers 15 residues. The CDR3 loop reads CAISAGPGRTYEQYF. The CDR3 coding sequence is TGTGCCATCAGTGCGGGCCCTGGGAGGACCTACGAGCAGTACTTC.

This chain links TRBV7-2 with TRBJ2-5, with 8 positions matching TRBD1. The CDR3 has 16 amino acids. Looked up from germline, CDR1 is SGHTA and CDR2 is FQGNSA. V shed 5 bases, J shed 1 base, and the junction held 9 bases outside the gene matches. The CDR3 protein is CASSMSGTGRQETQYF. The DNA for the CDR3 is TGTGCCAGCAGCATGTCCGGGACAGGCCGCCAAGAGACCCAGTACTTC.

The rearrangement uses TRBV18 and TRBJ2-3; 7 nucleotides agree with TRBD2. The CDR3 is 16 amino acids. Trimming cost V 4 bases and J 3 bases; bases outside gene matches: 10. Germline CDR1 is KGHSH and CDR2 is LQKENI. For the CDR3, the DNA is TGTGCCAGCTCACGACGATCTGGCGGGAGAACAGATACGCAGTATTTT. It specifies CASSRRSGGRTDTQYF.

The rearrangement uses TRBV29-1 and TRBJ2-1; 8 bases agree with TRBD2. From germline, CDR1 is SQVTM and CDR2 ANQGSEA. J was trimmed by 6 bases and V by 3 bases; bases with no gene match: 7. The CDR3 has 14 residues. CDR3 nucleotides: TGCAGCGTTGATAAGTCTAGCGGGTTCAATGAGCAGTTCTTC. Translation: CSVDKSSGFNEQFF.

This rearrangement joins TRBV7-6 to TRBJ2-7; either TRBD1 or TRBD2 may supply D (5 bases each). Germline V gives CDR1 SGHVS, CDR2 FNYEAQ. The CDR3 is 14 amino acids. V was clipped by 5 bases and J by 2 bases, with 13 bases between them. In nucleotides, the CDR3 is TGTGCCAGCAGCGCCTCCGGGGCAACCTACGAGCAGTACTTC. It yields the protein CASSASGATYEQYF.

CDR3 residues: CASSVGNWPPYEQYF. In DNA, the CDR3 is TGTGCCAGCAGCGTAGGGAACTGGCCCCCCTACGAGCAGTACTTC. The chain recombines TRBV9 with TRBJ2-7; D call uncertain. The germline V gene encodes CDR1 SGDLS and CDR2 YYNGEE. The V end lost 0 bases, the J end lost 2 bases, and 12 bases lay between the germline ends. The CDR3 is made up of 15 amino acids.

In the case of this clone: Within the sample, other DNA sequences also encode this same CDR3. The chain employs TRBV28 and TRBJ1-5, with D unclear. The V gene lost 1 base and the J gene lost 4 bases, with 8 bases spanning the gap. Germline CDR1 reads MDHEN; CDR2 reads SYDVKM. The CDR3 has 14 amino acids. The CDR3 loop reads CASSLSAGNQPQHF. CDR3 bases: TGTGCCAGCAGTTTATCGGCAGGAAATCAGCCCCAGCATTTT.

This rearrangement joins TRBV28 to TRBJ2-7; tentative D call: TRBD1 (6 bases). Deletions cut 9 bases from V and 4 bases from J, with 19 bases between. CDR1 is MDHEN, CDR2 SYDVKM, per germline. This CDR3 region has 14 residues. In DNA, the CDR3 is TGTGCCAGTACCCCGGACAGAGTAACTTACGAGCAGTACTTC. Translating gives CASTPDRVTYEQYF.

This sequence joins TRBV18 and TRBJ2-4; D is undetermined. From germline, CDR1 is KGHSH and CDR2 LQKENI. CDR3 length equals 12 residues. The V end was cut by 6 bases, the J end by 8 bases, with 11 bases between. The CDR3 nucleotides read TGTGCCAGCTCTCAAGTCGCCGACATTCAGTACTTC. It translates to CASSQVADIQYF.

The gene calls are TRBV19 and TRBJ1-1; D is ambiguous. Trimming took 7 bases from V and 4 from J, leaving 16 bases between them. Germline assignment: CDR1 LNHDA and CDR2 SQIVND (reference sequence). The CDR3 loop spans 14 amino acids. CDR3 sequence (DNA): TGTGCCAGTACCTCCCAGGTGGCAACCACTGAAGCTTTCTTT. Protein product: CASTSQVATTEAFF.

This sequence joins TRBV10-3 and TRBJ2-2; perhaps TRBD1 as D (6 bases). With 0 bases removed from V and 0 bases from J, the gap between germline ends came to 8 bases. The CDR3 extends over 16 amino acids. CDR1 is ENHRY, CDR2 SYGVKD, per germline. CDR3 region: CAISESTGPNTGELFF. Written as DNA, the CDR3 is TGTGCCATCAGTGAGTCAACAGGGCCGAACACCGGGGAGCTGTTTTTT.

The CDR3 region has the DNA TGCGCCAGCATCCCTATAGCGGGATTTTATAGTGAGCAGTTCTTC. Encoded protein: CASIPIAGFYSEQFF. V gene TRBV5-1 combines with J gene TRBJ2-1, with 8 bases matching TRBD2. Germline V gene sequence: CDR1 SGHRS, CDR2 YFSETQ. There are 15 residues in the CDR3. After removal of 6 bases from V and 9 bases from J, the junction contained 14 bases not matched to a gene.

This chain connects TRBV5-1 to TRBJ2-3, with D unclear. Germline CDR1 reads SGHRS; CDR2 reads YFSETQ. This CDR3 spans 14 amino acids. Trimming stripped 1 base from V and 3 bases from J, with 9 bases between. CDR3 sequence (DNA): TGCGCCAGCAGCTTGAGTCGGATTACAGATACGCAGTATTTT. This sequence encodes CASSLSRITDTQYF. The variable domain in full, completed from reference TRBV5-1 and TRBJ2-3, reads KAGVTQTPRYLIKTRGQQVTLSCSPISGHRSVSWYQQTPGQGLQFLFEYFSETQRNKGNFPGRFSGRQFSNSRSEMNVSTLELGDSALYLCASSLSRITDTQYFGPGTRLTVL.

The J gene is TRBJ2-1, the V gene TRBV11-2; D unclear. This CDR3 comprises 12 residues. Looked up from germline, CDR1 is SGHAT and CDR2 is FQNNGV. Trimming cost V 4 bases and J 8 bases, with 9 bases left between them. CDR3 DNA sequence: TGTGCCAGCAGCTCCTATCAATATGAGCAGTTCTTC. Residues: CASSSYQYEQFF.

The chain recombines TRBV7-3 with TRBJ2-7; D not resolved. Deletions cut 2 bases from V and 2 bases from J, with 13 bases between. The CDR3 is 15 amino acids. Germline loops: CDR1 SGHTA, CDR2 FQGTGA. The CDR3 loop reads CASSLGPAPPYEQYF. CDR3 bases: TGTGCCAGCAGCTTAGGTCCGGCTCCGCCCTACGAGCAGTACTTC.